The 15 T cell receptor beta chains in this list originate from one sample, sequenced in a study of blood T cell repertoires in COVID-19. Profiled with immunoSEQ multiplex PCR; TCRdb holds only in-frame clones, not every one. The data show roughly 100,000 clones, 80% to 85% seen once. The sample comprised peripheral blood. These TCRs come from an elderly man with acute or convalescent COVID-19.

This chain connects TRBV28 to TRBJ2-7; the match to TRBD1 covers 7 bases. The CDR3 runs to 15 residues. Germline V gene sequence: CDR1 MDHEN, CDR2 SYDVKM. With V trimmed by 6 bases and J by 2 bases, 10 bases remained unmatched. CDR3 DNA sequence: TGTGCCAGCAGCTCCGACAGGGAAATTCCCTACGAGCAGTACTTC. This gives the protein CASSSDREIPYEQYF. Supplemented by reference TRBV28 and TRBJ2-7, the full variable domain reads DVKVTQSSRYLVKRTGEKVFLECVQDMDHENMFWYRQDPGLGLRLIYFSYDVKMKEKGDIPEGYSVSREKKERFSLILESASTNQTSMYLCASSSDREIPYEQYFGPGTRLTVT.

This clone was seen just once. The V and J genes are TRBV5-1 and TRBJ2-1, with 10 bases that match TRBD2. The trim removed 4 bases at V and 8 bases at J, leaving 6 bases unmatched. The germline V gene encodes CDR1 SGHRS and CDR2 YFSETQ. This CDR3 has 14 residues. The CDR3 loop reads CASSQTGTSDEQFF. Written as DNA, the CDR3 is TGCGCCAGCAGCCAAACCGGGACTAGCGATGAGCAGTTCTTC.

The chain recombines TRBV5-1 with TRBJ2-7; 7 nucleotides match TRBD1. This CDR3 spans 16 amino acids. The V gene end was trimmed by 4 bases and the J gene end by 3 bases; junction bases not matched to a gene: 13. CDR1 is SGHRS, CDR2 YFSETQ, per germline. CDR3 DNA: TGCGCCAGCAGCGCGGGTGCTGGGGGACAGTTCTACGAGCAGTACTTC. Translation: CASSAGAGGQFYEQYF.

V is TRBV18 and J is TRBJ2-1, with D possibly matching TRBD1 (7 bases). V lost 3 bases, J lost 7 bases, and 19 bases lay in between. The CDR3 length is 16 residues. CDR1 KGHSH and CDR2 LQKENI come from the germline V gene. This CDR3 reads CASSPYSGQANNEQFF. The CDR3 DNA follows: TGTGCCAGCTCACCTTATAGCGGACAGGCAAATAATGAGCAGTTCTTC. The entire variable domain, with the rest obtained from reference TRBV18 and TRBJ2-1, is as follows: NAGVMQNPRHLVRRRGQEARLRCSPMKGHSHVYWYRQLPEEGLKFMVYLQKENIIDESGMPKERFSAEFPKEGPSILRIQQVVRGDSAAYFCASSPYSGQANNEQFFGPGTRLTVL.

This clone is a singleton in its sample. The chain carries TRBV27 and TRBJ2-6; D uncertain. V was shortened by 1 base and J by 0 bases, with 7 bases between the two germline ends. From germline, CDR1 is MNHEY and CDR2 SMNVEV (reference sequence). The CDR3 spans 16 residues. The CDR3 spells CASSLYGFSGANVLTF. As DNA, the CDR3 is TGTGCCAGCAGTTTATACGGTTTCTCTGGGGCCAACGTCCTGACTTTC.

The chain combines TRBV5-1 with TRBJ1-6, with 7 bases that match TRBD1. The germline gives CDR1 SGHRS, CDR2 YFSETQ. The CDR3 extends over 18 amino acids. J gave up 5 bases and V 0 bases, and 11 bases lay outside the gene matches. The CDR3 DNA sequence: TGCGCCAGCAGCTTGGCTATGAACCGGGGACAGAATAATTCACCCCTCCACTTT. It translates to CASSLAMNRGQNNSPLHF.

This sequence joins TRBV7-9 and TRBJ2-7, with 10 bases aligning to TRBD2. The CDR3 extends over 16 amino acids. V lost 5 bases to trimming and J lost 4 bases; unmatched junction nucleotides: 11. Germline V gene sequence: CDR1 SEHNR, CDR2 FQNEAQ (reference sequence). CDR3 nucleotides: TGTGCCAGCAGCCCCCAAGGGCTAGCGGGAGTATACGAGCAGTACTTC. This sequence encodes CASSPQGLAGVYEQYF.

V usage is TRBV4-3 and J usage is TRBJ1-2, with TRBD1 as a possible D gene (6 bases). The V end lost 2 bases, the J end lost 2 bases, and 15 bases lay between the germline ends. The germline V gene encodes CDR1 LGHNA and CDR2 YSLEER. This CDR3 is built from 16 residues. CDR3 sequence (DNA): TGCGCCAGCAGCCAACAAACAGGGATAGGCAACTATGGCTACACCTTC. Protein product: CASSQQTGIGNYGYTF.

The rearrangement joins TRBV7-3 to TRBJ2-1, with 9 positions matching TRBD1. J lost 7 bases, V lost 5 bases, and 12 bases had no gene match. The CDR3 consists of 16 residues. Germline V lookup: CDR1 SGHTA, CDR2 FQGTGA. CDR3 protein: CASSPTGGFLSNEQFF. CDR3 bases: TGTGCCAGCAGCCCCACAGGGGGCTTCTTGAGTAATGAGCAGTTCTTC. Using reference TRBV7-3 and TRBJ2-1 for the parts outside the CDR3, the full variable domain is GAGVSQTPSNKVTEKGKYVELRCDPISGHTALYWYRQSLGQGPEFLIYFQGTGAADDSGLPNDRFFAVRPEGSVSTLKIQRTERGDSAVYLCASSPTGGFLSNEQFFGPGTRLTVL.

J is TRBJ1-1 and V is TRBV19; D gene unclear. The CDR3 is made up of 18 amino acids. Germline V lookup: CDR1 LNHDA, CDR2 SQIVND (reference sequence). V dropped 7 bases and J dropped 5 bases, with 29 bases sitting between them. CDR3 region: CASTLISLGGRRGTEAFF. DNA of the CDR3: TGTGCCAGTACCCTCATTTCTTTGGGAGGACGGAGAGGGACTGAAGCTTTCTTT.

V usage is TRBV5-5 and J usage is TRBJ1-1, with TRBD1 matching over 10 bases. V lost 1 base, J lost 6 bases, and 6 bases stayed unmatched. Germline CDR1 SGHKS, CDR2 YYEKEE (reference sequence). The CDR3 covers 15 residues. In DNA form, the CDR3 reads TGTGCCAGCAGCTTGTTGCAGGGGACAGGGGCTGAAGCTTTCTTT. Translating gives CASSLLQGTGAEAFF. The full variable domain, rest sourced from reference TRBV5-5 and TRBJ1-1, is DAGVTQSPTHLIKTRGQQVTLRCSPISGHKSVSWYQQVLGQGPQFIFQYYEKEERGRGNFPDRFSARQFPNYSSELNVNALLLGDSALYLCASSLLQGTGAEAFFGQGTRLTVV.

About this clone: One end of the junction does not line up with germline, which may come from a read error. The chain uses TRBV20-1 and TRBJ1-1, with no clear D. Germline V gene data show CDR1 as DFQATT and CDR2 as SNEGSKA (reference sequence). This CDR3 comprises 11 residues. CDR3 region: CRATGNTEAFF. The CDR3 DNA sequence: TGCAGGGCTACGGGGAACACTGAAGCTTTCTTT.

This clone was recorded once. The chain uses TRBV18 and TRBJ2-2, with D tentatively TRBD1 (7 bases). Looked up from germline, CDR1 is KGHSH and CDR2 is LQKENI. The CDR3 loop spans 16 amino acids. Between the trimmed V and J ends, which lost 3 bases and 5 bases, there was a span of 16 bases. In nucleotides, the CDR3 is TGTGCCAGCTCACCGGCGGGACAGCGAATAACCGGGGAGCTGTTTTTT. This encodes CASSPAGQRITGELFF.

The V gene is TRBV6-5, the J gene TRBJ2-5; 8 nucleotides agree with TRBD1. Germline V gives CDR1 MNHEY, CDR2 SVGAGI. The V segment lost 2 bases and the J segment 13 bases; nucleotides outside the gene matches: 9. The CDR3 has 13 amino acids. CDR3 residues: CASSYEVNRGLYF. The DNA of the CDR3 is TGTGCCAGCAGTTACGAAGTAAACAGGGGGTTGTACTTC.

The chain is built from TRBV19 and TRBJ2-7; weak D call: TRBD2 (7 bases). The CDR3 totals 12 residues. V lost 7 bases, J lost 2 bases, and 9 bases lay in between. CDR1 is LNHDA, CDR2 SQIVND, per germline (reference sequence). The CDR3 region has the DNA TGTGCCAGTAAGGGGGGGGCCTACGAGCAGTACTTC. It codes for CASKGGAYEQYF. The complete variable domain, with remaining parts taken from reference TRBV19 and TRBJ2-7, reads DGGITQSPKYLFRKEGQNVTLSCEQNLNHDAMYWYRQDPGQGLRLIYYSQIVNDFQKGDIAEGYSVSREKKESFPLTVTSAQKNPTAFYLCASKGGAYEQYFGPGTRLTVT.